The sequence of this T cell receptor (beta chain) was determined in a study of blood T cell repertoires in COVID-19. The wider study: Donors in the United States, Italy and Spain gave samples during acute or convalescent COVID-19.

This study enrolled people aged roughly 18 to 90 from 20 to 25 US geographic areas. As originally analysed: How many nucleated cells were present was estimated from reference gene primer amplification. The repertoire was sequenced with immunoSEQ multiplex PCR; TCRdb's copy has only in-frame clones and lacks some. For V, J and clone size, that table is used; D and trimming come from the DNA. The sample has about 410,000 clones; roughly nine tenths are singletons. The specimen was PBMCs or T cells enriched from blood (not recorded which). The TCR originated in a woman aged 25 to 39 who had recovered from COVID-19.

In nucleotides, the CDR3 is TGCGCCAGCAGTTTATCCCCCGGTGTTGGTCAGCCCCAGCATTTT. Translation gives CASSLSPGVGQPQHF. The chain links TRBV10-2 to TRBJ1-5; D is unclear. The CDR3 totals 15 residues. Germline V gene lookup returns CDR1 WSHSY and CDR2 SAAADI. Deletions cut 5 bases from V and 6 bases from J, with 17 bases between.